This is a list of T cell receptor beta chains from one sample in a study of response to subunit inactivated influenza vaccine. TCRdb called the RT-PCR reads again in MiXCR, with one record for every CDR3 protein. The profile shows under 750,000 distinct CDR3 sequences, around 11% of them singletons. Sequences were derived from PBMCs from blood, sampled on the day of vaccination. These receptors all come from a man between 45 and 60 years old who received an inactivated influenza vaccine. The CDR3 runs from the conserved cysteine through the conserved F or W. D genes are given only for firm matches. Not every row has a clone size; where given, it reads once, few, many or a size class.

j_call v_call clone_size d_call cdr3_nt cdr3_aa
TRBJ2-3 TRBV2 NA NA TGTGCCAGCAGTCCCCAGGGGATTACTAGCACAGATACGCAGTATTTT CASSPQGITSTDTQYF
TRBJ2-6 TRBV5-1 few TRBD1 TGCGCCAGCAGCTTCTGGACAGGCCGCTCTGGGGCCAACGTCCTGACTTTC CASSFWTGRSGANVLTF
TRBJ2-3 TRBV5-5 few TRBD2 TGTGCCAGCAGCTTGGTTCAGCGGGGGCTCACAGATACGCAGTATTTT CASSLVQRGLTDTQYF
TRBJ2-5 TRBV7-9 NA TRBD1 TGTGCCAGCAGCTTTGGTGACAGGGGGACGGGAGAGACCCAGTACTTC CASSFGDRGTGETQYF
TRBJ2-2 TRBV7-8 NA TRBD2 TGTGCCAGCAGCATCACTAGCGGGGGGGCCCGAACCGGGGAGCTGTTTTTT CASSITSGGARTGELFF
TRBJ2-3 TRBV3-1 few NA TGTGCCAGCAGCCTCGAAGGGTCCAGTACGCAGTATTTT CASSLEGSSTQYF
TRBJ1-3 TRBV12-3/TRBV12-4 many NA TGTGCCAGCAGTTTCGACGGATTTGCTGCCTCTGGAAACACCATATATTTT CASSFDGFAASGNTIYF
TRBJ1-5 TRBV20-1 NA TRBD1 TGCAGTGCTTGGGACAGAAATCAGCCCCAGCATTTT CSAWDRNQPQHF
TRBJ1-1 TRBV7-2 many NA TGTGCCAGCAGCTTAACACACCTGAACACTGAAGCTTTCTTT CASSLTHLNTEAFF
TRBJ2-5 TRBV3-1 few NA TGTGCCAGCAGCCAATCGCGGGCCAGCCGACGAGAGACCCAGTACTTC CASSQSRASRRETQYF
TRBJ2-2 TRBV12-3/TRBV12-4 NA NA TGTGCCAGCAGTTTATTTCAACCGAACACCGGGGAGCTGTTTTTT CASSLFQPNTGELFF
TRBJ2-3 TRBV7-9 many NA TGTGCCAGCACTCGGAGGGATACGCAGTATTTT CASTRRDTQYF
TRBJ2-3 TRBV15 many NA TGTGCCACCAGCAGTGGTCGGCTTCCCGATACGCAGTATTTT CATSSGRLPDTQYF
TRBJ2-7 TRBV4-3 NA NA TGCGCCAGCAGCCCCGGGCGGTCCCACGCGGAATACGAGCAGTACTTC CASSPGRSHAEYEQYF
TRBJ1-2 TRBV10-3 few NA TGTGCCATCAGTGAGAACCGGGACACTGACTATGGCTACACCTTC CAISENRDTDYGYTF
TRBJ2-5 TRBV20-1 NA TRBD2 TGCAGTGCTAGTTTGGTGCGTAGGGCAGATGCTAGCGGGAGTCCCCGGGAGACCCAGTACTTC CSASLVRRADASGSPRETQYF